The T cell receptor beta chain under discussion was sequenced for a study of shared clonotypes between healthy human individuals. Running of the assay took place at deep level. Using immunoSEQ multiplex PCR, the repertoire was profiled, and TCRdb retains in-frame clones only, with some absent. The sample has roughly 2,000,000 clones, about 95% seen once. Overall study results and limits: Sampling used blood alone; tissue repertoires probably differ.

The naive CD8 population came from CD45RO-negative cells selected for CCR7, without terminally differentiated effector memory CD45RA+ cells. Those who donated, Caucasian adults without exception, all lived in Nashville, Tennessee. A note on this clone: Antigen: not known.

This CDR3 comprises 14 residues. The V and J ends lost 5 bases and 1 base, in that order; junction bases with no gene match: 5. CDR1 and CDR2 (germline): GTSNPN, SVGIG (reference sequence). The V gene is TRBV30, the J gene TRBJ2-1; 7 bases fit TRBD1. The sequence came from a man between 18 and 29 years old in good health. Sequencing was carried out using naive CD8+ T cells sorted from blood. The CDR3 DNA reads TGTGCCTGGGAACCGGGACAGTCCTACAATGAGCAGTTCTTC. This encodes CAWEPGQSYNEQFF.